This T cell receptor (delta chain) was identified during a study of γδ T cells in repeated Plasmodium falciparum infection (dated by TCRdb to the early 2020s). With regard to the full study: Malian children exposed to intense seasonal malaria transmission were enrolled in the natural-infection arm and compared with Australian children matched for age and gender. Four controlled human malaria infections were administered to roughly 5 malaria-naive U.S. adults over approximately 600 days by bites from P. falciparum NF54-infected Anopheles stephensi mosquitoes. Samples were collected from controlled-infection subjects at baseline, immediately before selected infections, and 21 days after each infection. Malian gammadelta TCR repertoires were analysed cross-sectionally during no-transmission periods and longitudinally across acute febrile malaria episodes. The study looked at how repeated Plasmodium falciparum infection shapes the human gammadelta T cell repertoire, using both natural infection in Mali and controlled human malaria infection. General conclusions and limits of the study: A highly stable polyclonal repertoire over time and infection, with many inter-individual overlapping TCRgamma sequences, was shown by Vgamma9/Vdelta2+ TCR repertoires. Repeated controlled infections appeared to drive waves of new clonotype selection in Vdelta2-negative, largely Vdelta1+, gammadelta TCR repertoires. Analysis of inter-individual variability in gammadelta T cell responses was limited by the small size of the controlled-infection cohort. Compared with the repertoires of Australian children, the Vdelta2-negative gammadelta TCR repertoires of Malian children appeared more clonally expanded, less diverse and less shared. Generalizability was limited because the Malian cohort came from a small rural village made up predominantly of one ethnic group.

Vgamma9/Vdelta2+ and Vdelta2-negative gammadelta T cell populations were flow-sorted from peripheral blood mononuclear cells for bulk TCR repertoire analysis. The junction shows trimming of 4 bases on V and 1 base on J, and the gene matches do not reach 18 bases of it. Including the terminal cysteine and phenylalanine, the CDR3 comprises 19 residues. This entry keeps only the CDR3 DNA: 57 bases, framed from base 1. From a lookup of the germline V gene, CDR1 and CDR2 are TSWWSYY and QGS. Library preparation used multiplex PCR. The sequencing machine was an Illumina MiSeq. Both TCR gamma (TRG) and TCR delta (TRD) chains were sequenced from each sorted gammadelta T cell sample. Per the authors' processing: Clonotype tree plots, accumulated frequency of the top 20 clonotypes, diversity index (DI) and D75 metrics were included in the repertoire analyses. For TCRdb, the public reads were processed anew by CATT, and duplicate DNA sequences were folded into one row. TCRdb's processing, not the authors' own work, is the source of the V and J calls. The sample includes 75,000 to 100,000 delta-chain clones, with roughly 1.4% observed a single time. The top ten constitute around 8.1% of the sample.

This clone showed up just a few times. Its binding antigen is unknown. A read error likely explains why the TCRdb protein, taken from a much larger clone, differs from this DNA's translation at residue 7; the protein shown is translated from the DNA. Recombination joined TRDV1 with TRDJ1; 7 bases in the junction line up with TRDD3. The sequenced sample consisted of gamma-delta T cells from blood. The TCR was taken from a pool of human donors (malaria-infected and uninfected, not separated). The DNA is TGTGCTCTTGGGGTCCCTTACTGCTCAGTACTGGGGTGCACCGATAAACTCATCTTT. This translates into CALGVPYCSVLGCTDKLIF.